Shown below are 14 T cell receptor beta chains from a single sample sequenced in a study of T cells in Graves' hyperthyroidism and ophthalmopathy. Authors of the study amplified TCR beta CDR3 regions from RNA transcripts. First-round RT-PCR with HTBI primers amplified the TCR CDR3 region. TCRdb re-analysed the multiplex PCR reads in MiXCR, keeping a single row per CDR3 protein. This sample has 350,000 to 500,000 distinct CDR3 sequences, with about an eighth found just once. Sequencing used blood. The receptors shown here come from a woman in her late teens or twenties with Graves' hyperthyroidism.

This clonotype has at least ten counts. The rearrangement joins TRBV5-1 to TRBJ1-4; D may be TRBD1 (5 bases). The V end lost 2 bases, the J end lost 5 bases, and 10 bases lay between the germline ends. The CDR3 contains 14 residues. Germline CDR1 reads SGHRS; CDR2 reads YFSETQ. CDR3 nucleotides: TGCGCCAGCAGCTTAGAACGACAGAATGAAAAACTGTTTTTT. It specifies CASSLERQNEKLFF.

This clonotype was found many times. The rearrangement joins TRBV12-3 or TRBV12-4 to TRBJ2-2; the D is unclear. This CDR3 comprises 13 residues. The V gene lost 3 bases and the J gene lost 6 bases, with 8 bases spanning the gap. The chain's CDR3 is CASSFKGAGELFF. As DNA, the CDR3 is TGTGCCAGCAGTTTTAAAGGTGCCGGGGAGCTGTTTTTT.

This clonotype was observed many times. This chain uses TRBV20-1 with TRBJ2-7; 14 bases align to TRBD2. The CDR3 totals 14 residues. V was pared by 6 bases and J by 5 bases, with 6 bases of the junction left unmatched. The germline V gene has CDR1 DFQATT and CDR2 SNEGSKA (reference sequence). CDR3 loop: CSAAGLAGADEQYF. In nucleotides, the CDR3 is TGCAGTGCCGCGGGACTAGCGGGAGCGGACGAGCAGTACTTC.

This clonotype was found a few times. CDR3 sequence: CSARDDYEQYF. In DNA, the CDR3 is TGCAGTGCTAGAGACGACTACGAGCAGTACTTC. The chain uses TRBV20-1 and TRBJ2-7; D remains ambiguous. Germline loops: CDR1 DFQATT, CDR2 SNEGSKA (reference sequence). V was shortened by 0 bases and J by 3 bases, with 3 bases between the two germline ends. The CDR3 covers 11 residues.

This chain uses TRBV27 with TRBJ2-2; 11 bases agree with TRBD1. V lost 5 bases and J lost 3; bases outside the gene matches: 5. Germline assignment: CDR1 MNHEY and CDR2 SMNVEV (reference sequence). The CDR3 extends over 16 amino acids. DNA for the CDR3: TGTGCCAGCAGTCCTCCGGGACAGGGGGACACCGGGGAGCTGTTTTTT. Protein: CASSPPGQGDTGELFF.

This clonotype was counted a few times. CDR3 region: CASSLAHGHKAKNIQYF. CDR3 DNA sequence: TGCGCCAGCAGCTTGGCCCACGGACACAAAGCCAAAAACATTCAGTACTTC. The V gene is TRBV5-1, the J gene TRBJ2-4; perhaps TRBD1 as D (5 bases). V shed 0 bases and J shed 0 bases, with 13 bases lying between them. This CDR3 has 17 residues. Looked up from germline, CDR1 is SGHRS and CDR2 is YFSETQ.

This clonotype was detected ten times or more. The rearrangement joins TRBV28 to TRBJ2-1, with TRBD1 as a possible D gene (6 bases). Germline values: CDR1 MDHEN, CDR2 SYDVKM. The length of the CDR3 is 16 residues. The V end lost 3 bases, the J end lost 2 bases, and 14 bases lay between the germline ends. For the CDR3, the DNA is TGTGCCAGCAGTTTTTCTCCGGGACACACCTACAATGAGCAGTTCTTC. Residues: CASSFSPGHTYNEQFF.

In this sample, this clonotype turned up many times. This sequence joins TRBV7-6 and TRBJ1-2; D is unresolved. Germline V lookup: CDR1 SGHVS, CDR2 FNYEAQ. The CDR3 totals 13 residues. Trimming cost V 3 bases and J 3 bases, with 8 bases left between them. CDR3 DNA: TGTGCCAGCAGCTTGGCGGACTACTATGGCTACACCTTC. It is translated as CASSLADYYGYTF. Full variable domain (remainder filled in from reference TRBV7-6 and TRBJ1-2): GAGVSQSPRYKVTKRGQDVALRCDPISGHVSLYWYRQALGQGPEFLTYFNYEAQQDKSGLPNDRFSAERPEGSISTLTIQRTEQRDSAMYRCASSLADYYGYTFGSGTRLTVV.

There are many counts of this clonotype. The chain recombines TRBV6-1 with TRBJ1-1, with TRBD1 identical over 7 bases. Germline lookup yields CDR1 MNHNS and CDR2 SASEGT. Trimming cost V 8 bases and J 1 base; bases outside gene matches: 13. The CDR3 is made up of 16 amino acids. CDR3 amino acids: CASLHFPAGGNTEAFF. CDR3 bases: TGTGCCAGCTTACATTTCCCGGCAGGGGGGAACACTGAAGCTTTCTTT.

This clonotype has ten or more counts. The rearrangement uses TRBV2 and TRBJ2-4; maybe TRBD2 (7 bases). The germline V and J ends were trimmed by 2 bases and 8 bases, with 16 bases remaining between them. CDR3 length: 15 amino acids. Germline lookup yields CDR1 SNHLY and CDR2 FYNNEI. CDR3 DNA sequence: TGTGCCAGCAGTGAACAGGGGCTAGCGGCTTACATTCAGTACTTC. It translates to CASSEQGLAAYIQYF.

Only a few counts were recorded for this clonotype. CDR3 in amino acids: CAWSGAHTGELFF. The CDR3 DNA is TGTGCCTGGAGTGGGGCCCACACCGGGGAGCTGTTTTTT. The rearrangement links TRBV30 to TRBJ2-2; D ambiguous. The germline V gene has CDR1 GTSNPN and CDR2 SVGIG (reference sequence). The CDR3 runs to 13 residues. Trimming pared 1 base from V and 3 bases from J, leaving 6 bases between.

This clonotype came up a few times. The J gene is TRBJ2-3, the V gene TRBV9; the D gene is possibly TRBD2 (5 bases). The CDR3 is 16 residues long. In germline, CDR1 is SGDLS, CDR2 YYNGEE. The V end lost 4 bases, the J end lost 0 bases, and 15 bases lay between the germline ends. The DNA of the CDR3 is TGTGCCAGCAGCTTACGGAGAGGGTTTAGCACAGATACGCAGTATTTT. This sequence encodes CASSLRRGFSTDTQYF.

The chain is built from TRBV9 and TRBJ2-7; the D gene is possibly TRBD1 (7 bases). Germline values: CDR1 SGDLS, CDR2 YYNGEE. The CDR3 covers 16 residues. Trimming took off 3 bases at V and 2 bases at J, with 18 bases between the two ends. The CDR3 is CASSGGHAGGPYEQYF. The CDR3 DNA is TGTGCCAGCAGCGGAGGCCACGCAGGGGGGCCCTACGAGCAGTACTTC.

This clonotype was seen more than once but under ten times. The rearrangement uses TRBV10-3 and TRBJ2-5; 11 bases line up with TRBD2. Germline V gives CDR1 ENHRY, CDR2 SYGVKD. This CDR3 spans 15 amino acids. With 2 bases clipped from V and 4 bases from J, the junction kept 3 bases outside the gene matches. CDR3 nucleotides: TGTGCCATCAGTGAGACTAGCGGGAGTCGAGAGACCCAGTACTTC. The encoded protein is CAISETSGSRETQYF.